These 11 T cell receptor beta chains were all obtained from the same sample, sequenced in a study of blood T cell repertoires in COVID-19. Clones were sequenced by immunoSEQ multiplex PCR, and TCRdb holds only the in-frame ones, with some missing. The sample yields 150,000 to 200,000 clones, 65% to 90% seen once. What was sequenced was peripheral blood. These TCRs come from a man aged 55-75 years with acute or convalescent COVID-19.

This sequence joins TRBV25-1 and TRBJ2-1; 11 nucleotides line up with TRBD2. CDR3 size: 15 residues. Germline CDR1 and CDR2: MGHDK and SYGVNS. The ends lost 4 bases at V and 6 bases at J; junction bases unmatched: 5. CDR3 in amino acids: CASSGTSGYRNEQFF. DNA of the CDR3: TGTGCCAGCAGTGGGACTAGCGGGTATCGCAATGAGCAGTTCTTC.

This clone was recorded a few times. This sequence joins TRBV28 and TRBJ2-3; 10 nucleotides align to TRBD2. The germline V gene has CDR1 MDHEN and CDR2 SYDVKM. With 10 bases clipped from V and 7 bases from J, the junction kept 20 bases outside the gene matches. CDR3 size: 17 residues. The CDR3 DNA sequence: TGTGCCACCCACAGTTTATGGAGCGGGAGGGCCCGAAATACGCAGTATTTT. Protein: CATHSLWSGRARNTQYF.

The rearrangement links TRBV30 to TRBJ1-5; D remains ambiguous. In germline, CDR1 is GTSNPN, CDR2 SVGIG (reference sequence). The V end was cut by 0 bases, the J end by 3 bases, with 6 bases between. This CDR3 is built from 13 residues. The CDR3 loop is CAWSVQANQPQHF. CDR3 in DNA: TGTGCCTGGAGTGTGCAGGCCAATCAGCCCCAGCATTTT. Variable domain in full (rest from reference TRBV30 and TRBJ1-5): SQTIHQWPATLVQPVGSPLSLECTVEGTSNPNLYWYRQAAGRGLQLLFYSVGIGQISSEVPQNLSASRPQDRQFILSSKKLLLSDSGFYLCAWSVQANQPQHFGDGTRLSIL.

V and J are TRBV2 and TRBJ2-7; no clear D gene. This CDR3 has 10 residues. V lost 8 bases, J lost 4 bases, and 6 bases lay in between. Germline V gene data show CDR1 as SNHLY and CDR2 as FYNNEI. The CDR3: CASSNYEQYF. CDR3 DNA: TGTGCCAGCTCCAATTACGAGCAGTACTTC. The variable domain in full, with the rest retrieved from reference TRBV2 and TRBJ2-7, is EPEVTQTPSHQVTQMGQEVILRCVPISNHLYFYWYRQILGQKVEFLVSFYNNEISEKSEIFDDQFSVERPDGSNFTLKIRSTKLEDSAMYFCASSNYEQYFGPGTRLTVT.

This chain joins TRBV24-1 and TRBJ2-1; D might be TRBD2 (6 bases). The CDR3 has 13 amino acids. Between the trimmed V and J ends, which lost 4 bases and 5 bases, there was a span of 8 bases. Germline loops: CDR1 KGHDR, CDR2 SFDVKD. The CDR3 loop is CATSDRGNNEQFF. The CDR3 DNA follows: TGTGCCACCAGTGACCGGGGGAACAATGAGCAGTTCTTC.

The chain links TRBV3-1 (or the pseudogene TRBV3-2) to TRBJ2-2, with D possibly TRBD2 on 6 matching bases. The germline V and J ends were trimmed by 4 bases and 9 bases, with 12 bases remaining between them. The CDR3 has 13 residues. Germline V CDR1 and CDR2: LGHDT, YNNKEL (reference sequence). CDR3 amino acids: CASSPGGFRELFF. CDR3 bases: TGTGCCAGCAGCCCTGGGGGGTTCAGGGAGCTGTTTTTT.

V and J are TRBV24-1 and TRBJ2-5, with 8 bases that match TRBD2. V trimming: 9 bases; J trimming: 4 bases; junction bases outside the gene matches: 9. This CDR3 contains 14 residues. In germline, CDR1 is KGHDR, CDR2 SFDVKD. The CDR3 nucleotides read TGTGCCACCCGGGCAGCCCGGGGGGGAGAGACCCAGTACTTC. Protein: CATRAARGGETQYF.

The CDR3 reads CASSLSGGPQHF. Here the CDR3 DNA reads TGTGCCAGCAGTCTCTCCGGGGGGCCCCAGCATTTT. This chain joins TRBV25-1 and TRBJ1-5; tentative D call: TRBD1 (5 bases). The CDR3 consists of 12 residues. Trimming stripped 5 bases from V and 9 bases from J, with 11 bases between. CDR1 and CDR2 from the germline V gene are MGHDK and SYGVNS.

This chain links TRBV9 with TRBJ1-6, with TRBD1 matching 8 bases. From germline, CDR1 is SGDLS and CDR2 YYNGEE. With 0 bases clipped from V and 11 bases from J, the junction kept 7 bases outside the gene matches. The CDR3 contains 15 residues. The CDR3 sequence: CASSVDDRGRTPLHF. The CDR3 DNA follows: TGTGCCAGCAGCGTAGATGACAGGGGAAGGACACCCCTCCACTTT. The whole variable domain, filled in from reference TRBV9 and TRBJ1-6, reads DSGVTQTPKHLITATGQRVTLRCSPRSGDLSVYWYQQSLDQGLQFLIQYYNGEERAKGNILERFSAQQFPDLHSELNLSSLELGDSALYFCASSVDDRGRTPLHFGNGTRLTVT.

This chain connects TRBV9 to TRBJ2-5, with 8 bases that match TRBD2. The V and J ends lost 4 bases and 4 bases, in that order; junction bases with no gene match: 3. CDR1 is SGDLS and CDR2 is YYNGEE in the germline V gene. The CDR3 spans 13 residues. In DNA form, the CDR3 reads TGTGCCAGCAGCCCGGGGGGGAGAGAGACCCAGTACTTC. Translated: CASSPGGRETQYF.

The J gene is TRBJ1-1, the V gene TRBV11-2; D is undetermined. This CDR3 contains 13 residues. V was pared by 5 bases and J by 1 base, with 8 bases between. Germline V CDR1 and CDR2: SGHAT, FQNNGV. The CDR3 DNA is TGTGCCAGCAGCGTCCAGGCGAACACTGAAGCTTTCTTT. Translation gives CASSVQANTEAFF.